A single sample gave rise to the 9 T cell receptor beta chains below, sequenced in a study of blood T cell repertoires in COVID-19. Sequencing was performed with immunoSEQ multiplex PCR; in TCRdb, only in-frame clones are kept and a portion is missing. The sample lists some 150,000 clones; around 81% were seen once. Input material: peripheral blood. All receptors derive from a human donor in a cohort sampled during active COVID-19.

V usage is TRBV3-1 (or the pseudogene TRBV3-2) and J usage is TRBJ2-7, with 7 bases that match TRBD2. The CDR3 contains 14 residues. V shed 6 bases and J 6 bases; nucleotides not matched to a gene: 11. The germline gives CDR1 LGHDT, CDR2 YNNKEL (reference sequence). CDR3 coding DNA: TGTGCCAGCAGTGACCGACTAGCAGGCCGCGAGCAGTACTTC. Translating gives CASSDRLAGREQYF.

This clone was detected only a few times. This chain links TRBV29-1 with TRBJ2-3; 10 nucleotides line up with TRBD2. J was trimmed by 3 bases and V by 3 bases; bases with no gene match: 3. Germline assignment: CDR1 SQVTM and CDR2 ANQGSEA. The CDR3 loop spans 14 amino acids. In DNA form, the CDR3 reads TGCAGCGTTGAGTATAGCGGGAGGACAGATACGCAGTATTTT. This codes for CSVEYSGRTDTQYF.

The chain combines TRBV4-3 with TRBJ2-3; the match to TRBD2 covers 7 bases. Germline CDR1 LGHNA, CDR2 YSLEER. This CDR3 contains 16 residues. Trimming at V came to 3 bases and at J to 4 bases, leaving 10 bases not matched to a gene. CDR3 DNA: TGCGCCAGCAGCCAGGACGGACTAGTGATTGCAGATACGCAGTATTTT. This encodes CASSQDGLVIADTQYF.

The V and J genes are TRBV5-1 and TRBJ2-5, with unresolved D. Germline CDR1 reads SGHRS; CDR2 reads YFSETQ. The CDR3 totals 13 residues. V was shortened by 4 bases and J by 5 bases, with 12 bases between the two germline ends. Here the CDR3 DNA reads TGCGCCAGCAGCAAGTCGGGTGCGGAGACCCAGTACTTC. It encodes CASSKSGAETQYF.

The chain is built from TRBV11-3 and TRBJ1-1, with D perhaps TRBD1 (6 bases). Germline V gene lookup returns CDR1 SGHNT and CDR2 YENEEA. Trimming left V 2 bases short and J 5 bases short, with 9 bases between. The CDR3 contains 13 residues. CDR3 sequence: CASSLQGRTEAFF. CDR3 coding DNA: TGTGCCAGCAGCTTACAGGGGCGGACTGAAGCTTTCTTT.

This sequence joins TRBV19 and TRBJ1-5, with 7 bases aligning to TRBD1. V was clipped by 3 bases and J by 12 bases; unmatched bases: 11. Germline lookup yields CDR1 LNHDA and CDR2 SQIVND (reference sequence). The CDR3 spans 14 residues. The CDR3 region is CASSIAPLTGDQHF. Written as DNA, the CDR3 is TGTGCCAGTAGTATTGCCCCTCTCACAGGGGACCAGCATTTT. The full variable domain, its missing parts supplied by reference TRBV19 and TRBJ1-5, is DGGITQSPKYLFRKEGQNVTLSCEQNLNHDAMYWYRQDPGQGLRLIYYSQIVNDFQKGDIAEGYSVSREKKESFPLTVTSAQKNPTAFYLCASSIAPLTGDQHFGDGTRLSIL.

V usage is TRBV5-1 and J usage is TRBJ2-1; possible D gene TRBD1, 6 bases. The CDR3 is made up of 16 amino acids. V was shortened by 0 bases and J by 7 bases, with 17 bases between the two germline ends. Germline CDR1 reads SGHRS; CDR2 reads YFSETQ. The CDR3 bases are TGCGCCAGCAGCTTGGATTCTCTAGGGCAGGGGAATGAGCAGTTCTTC. This translates into CASSLDSLGQGNEQFF.

The chain carries TRBV5-1 and TRBJ2-2; D unclear. This CDR3 comprises 15 residues. V dropped 2 bases and J dropped 6 bases, with 14 bases sitting between them. CDR1 and CDR2 (germline): SGHRS, YFSETQ. The CDR3, as DNA: TGCGCCAGCAGCTTTGACGGAGTACCGGCCGGGGAGCTGTTTTTT. Translated: CASSFDGVPAGELFF. Combining the CDR3 with reference TRBV5-1 and TRBJ2-2 gives the whole variable domain KAGVTQTPRYLIKTRGQQVTLSCSPISGHRSVSWYQQTPGQGLQFLFEYFSETQRNKGNFPGRFSGRQFSNSRSEMNVSTLELGDSALYLCASSFDGVPAGELFFGEGSRLTVL.

The V and J genes are TRBV7-3 and TRBJ2-1; TRBD2 aligns across 8 bases. V shed 2 bases, J shed 7 bases, and the junction held 7 bases outside the gene matches. CDR1 and CDR2 (germline): SGHTA, FQGTGA. The CDR3 extends over 15 amino acids. The DNA of the CDR3 is TGTGCCAGCAGCTTATCCAGCGGGAGTCGGAATGAGCAGTTCTTC. This gives the protein CASSLSSGSRNEQFF.